These T cell receptor beta chains were read from a single sample in a study of cytomegalovirus exposure and HLA in healthy donors. Only in-frame clones appear in the TCRdb table, and some are missing; sequencing was by immunoSEQ multiplex PCR. In the table there are some 48,000 clones, over 70% of which are singletons. Material for sequencing was PBMCs. The receptors originated from a man between 25 and 39 years old in good health and CMV-seropositive. CDR3s leave out the opening cysteine and the closing phenylalanine or tryptophan.

J	V	CDR3
TRBJ2-5	TRBV28	ASSLRPGRRRETQY
TRBJ1-6	TRBV13	ASSYGQDSPLH
TRBJ1-1	TRBV9	ASSWTPNTEAF
TRBJ1-2	TRBV28	ASSSVKGGFYGYT
TRBJ1-1	TRBV7-9	ASSFGGFTEAF
TRBJ2-7	TRBV11-2	ASSLGQGNYEQY
TRBJ2-1	TRBV2	ASSERGTSSYNEQF
TRBJ1-1	TRBV7-9	ASTAGLMNTEAF
TRBJ1-1	TRBV19	ASSTNTEAF
TRBJ1-1	TRBV6-5	ASSSRRGVAEAF
TRBJ1-4	TRBV7-9	ASSFPKGDSQGTRPKLF
TRBJ1-1	TRBV6-1	ASSEARRGEAF
TRBJ2-1	TRBV7-3	ASSISGGAYNEQF
TRBJ2-5	TRBV19	ASSITRGPGETQY
TRBJ2-1	TRBV6-5	ASSYTRQGIAVQF
TRBJ2-1	TRBV18	ASSTGLAYNEQF
TRBJ2-7	TRBV6-1	ASQQGYEQY
TRBJ1-2	TRBV5-8	ASSLAVAPTGTTRGYT
TRBJ1-5	TRBV11-2	ASSFGQGQPQH
TRBJ1-6	TRBV6-1	ASRKRSYNSPLH
TRBJ2-7	TRBV28	ASSFRTGGRPYEQY
TRBJ2-5	TRBV15	ATSRQFQETQY
TRBJ2-5	TRBV27	ASSRIGTVVRETQY
TRBJ2-1	TRBV9	ASSVSGSSYNEQF
TRBJ1-6	TRBV2	ASSLPLNSPLH
TRBJ1-5	TRBV10-1	ASSETRQYSNQPQH
TRBJ1-1	TRBV6-5	ASIMTGQGNTEAF
-	TRBV28	ASRGTIGSYEQY
TRBJ1-2	TRBV7-3	ASSPGGSRDGHGYT
TRBJ2-1	TRBV20-1	SPSGGFQF
TRBJ2-7	TRBV19	ASSIRQDYSYEQY
TRBJ1-1	TRBV7-9	ASSPVDGTANEAF
TRBJ2-1	TRBV11-2	ASSLMPRTSGGEYNEQF
TRBJ2-3	TRBV15	ATSRGTGSDTQY
TRBJ2-7	TRBV4-1	ASSQGTSSYEQY
TRBJ2-1	TRBV28	ASTHLGGVNEQF
TRBJ1-6	TRBV4-1	ASAAGQVSSYNSPLH
TRBJ2-7	TRBV7-8	ASSLVRFLGTPVTYEQY
TRBJ1-5	TRBV6-5	ASSYASLERNQPQH
TRBJ1-5	TRBV6-1	ASSEWGRDIYQPQH
TRBJ1-5	TRBV7-8	ASSGWTANQPQH
TRBJ2-3	TRBV15	ATSGHRVKNTQY